This T cell receptor beta chain was observed in a study of CD8+CD57+ T cells in acquired aplastic anemia. Study overall: On average, sorted CD4+ and CD8+ cells gave 3.2 ug of DNA. The study's findings and limits: Patients did not significantly differ from controls in CD8+ Simpson's diversity. Sharing between patients and controls was observed for around 30 CD8+ CDR3 sequences.

Remarks on this clonotype: What it binds is not known.

The V and J ends lost 4 bases and 3 bases, in that order; junction bases with no gene match: 6. The CDR3 length is 15 residues. CDR1 is ENHRY, CDR2 SYGVKD, per germline. TCR beta VDJ combinations and CDR3 sequences were profiled from genomic DNA. From the reads, TCRdb called clonotypes with MiXCR, one entry per CDR3 protein. The sample includes 160,000 or so distinct CDR3 sequences, 70% to 80% of them seen just once. CD8+CD57+ cell expansion had been shown by flow cytometry in patients chosen for sequencing. Patients had received no therapy at the time of blood sampling. This sequence originates from a human donor with aplastic anemia. Material: sorted CD4+, CD8+, or CD8+CD57+ T cells (not recorded which) from PBMCs. The chain joins TRBV10-3 to TRBJ1-1; 9 bases align to TRBD1. The CDR3 here is CAISGSGQGYTEAFF. For the CDR3, the DNA is TGTGCCATCAGTGGGTCGGGACAGGGCTACACTGAAGCTTTCTTT.